This T cell receptor beta chain is drawn from a study of shared clonotypes between healthy human individuals. Germline V lookup: CDR1 SQVTM, CDR2 ANQGSEA. The CDR3 has 12 residues. Between the trimmed V and J ends, which lost 4 bases and 6 bases, there was a span of 10 bases. Some clones are missing from TCRdb's copy, which holds only in-frame ones; the method was immunoSEQ multiplex PCR. The sample shows 1,400,000 or so clones, approximately 98.5% of them seen only once. Broader study findings: Clonotypes not shared had lower generation probabilities than those common to all four donors.

In the case of this clone: Its antigen remains unknown.

The sequence came from a man aged 30-40 years in good health. V usage is TRBV29-1 and J usage is TRBJ1-5; the D gene is possibly TRBD1 (6 bases). Specimen: naive CD4+ T cells sorted from blood. Indicated subset: CD45RA+ positively selected. The chain's CDR3 is CSVATGFQPQHF. The CDR3 DNA reads as TGCAGCGTTGCGACAGGATTTCAGCCCCAGCATTTT.